This TCR beta chain was sequenced in a study of naive and memory T cell subsets (dated by TCRdb to between 2016 and 2019). Regarding the study in general: Sorted naive and memory T cell subsets from peripheral blood were analyzed in the study using a UMI-based, open-source pipeline for TCR alpha and beta sequencing. The functional CMV T cell responses agreed completely with IgG serology results. RNA was DNase-treated and reverse transcribed with TCR constant-region primers, mostly using SuperScript III.

This clonotype was detected only once. Its antigen is not yet known. The record has no base qualities; no much larger clone is one base away. The protocol used for the library was UMI-ligation and nested PCR. The beta constant-region primer consisted of an equimolar mixture of two oligonucleotides that together covered TRBC1 and TRBC2. The ligated cDNA went through four rounds of PCR with nested alpha and beta constant-region primers together with the SP2 primer. T4 RNA ligase 1 ligated a single-stranded oligonucleotide carrying the SP2 primer and a 12-nucleotide UMI to the cDNA 3' end. The ligation reaction was kept at 16 degrees C for about 20-24 hours. PCR2 was typically performed as a SYBR Green qPCR and was stopped at a predetermined threshold so that over-amplification was prevented. Apart from the first purification, every purification step used Agencourt AMPure XP magnetic beads. Libraries were quantified by Qubit and checked on a TapeStation, with a main peak expected near 650 bp. Pooled libraries were sequenced on an Illumina MiSeq with v2 2x251 paired-end kits, typically giving roughly 1-2.3 million reads per sample. Each sample's library went into the pool at 4 to 4.5 nM, and 5-7% PhiX was added to help with cluster recognition. The authors' pipeline ran thus. Decombinator assigned V and J genes to Demultiplexor-processed FASTQ reads by tag matching, allowing a single base-pair mismatch. By using UMIs, Collapsinator corrected both sequencing errors and the frequency errors caused by PCR heterogeneity. TCRs were translated and CDR3s were extracted from the conserved cysteine to the FGXG phenylalanine by CDR3Translator, with non-productive sequences being flagged. Gini, Shannon entropy and inverse Simpson indices were computed after subsampling the repertoires to the same number of UMI-defined TCRs. Power-law fits to clonotype abundance distributions were performed by maximum likelihood within the linear range. When run on a single naive CD8 sample, MIGEC and the pipeline yielded similar UMI counts, similar unique TCR numbers and similar clonal distributions. One analysis removed from the naive repertoire any naive TCRs that were also present in any memory subset from the same donor. The repertoires were searched for approximately 7,000 CMV-associated CDR3 sequences that had been compiled from VDJdb and a published dataset. TCRdb reprocessing: public reads trimmed at Q25 with fastp, clones called with MiXCR, in-frame beta chains kept. Rows with one shared CDR3 protein collapse into an entry with the most common genes and DNA. TCRdb, rather than the study authors, made the V and J calls. The sample table shows about 140,000 distinct CDR3 sequences, and 15% to 25% are seen once. Roughly 0.68% of the sample is taken by the ten largest.

V and J lose 2 bases and 2 bases, and a span of 10 bases separates them. The germline V gene supplies CDR1 SGHVS and CDR2 FNYEAQ. The CDR3, from cysteine to phenylalanine, totals 14 residues. CDR3 DNA only is kept here, 42 bases in frame from base 1. Results the study describes overall, beyond this receptor: Naive repertoires, especially CD8, contained a few larger clonotypes, possibly memory cells re-expressing CD45RA. Each clonotype was defined as a single alpha or beta chain sequence rather than as a paired alpha/beta receptor. Once error correction was done, more than 90% of naive TCR sequences showed up just once, which made the naive abundance distributions much steeper than those of the memory subsets. The repertoire findings for the naive and memory subsets could not be validated, as no ground truth was available. The abundance of TCRs followed a power law with an exponent that differed between naive and memory subsets yet stayed consistent across the three individuals. In both CD4 and CD8 cells, a rise in Gini index and a fall in Shannon and inverse Simpson diversity were observed from naive through CM, EM and EMRA. RNA-based TCR counts may be influenced by expression changes linked to T cell activation and differentiation.

From the second PCR step onward, the TCR alpha chain libraries and the TCR beta chain libraries were amplified separately. CMV status of each donor was established by measuring IFNgamma production from CD4+ T cells after fresh PBMCs were stimulated overnight with CMV viral lysate. CD4 T cells were positively selected with Miltenyi beads, followed by positive selection of CD8 T cells from the CD4-negative fraction. Cells were stained for CD3, CD4, CD8, CD45RA, CD27 and a live/dead dye and were sorted on a BD Aria II into four subsets based on CD45RA and CD27. Blood came from a few healthy volunteers, each fractionated into CD4 and CD8 T cells and then into four differentiation subsets. Around 130 ml of peripheral blood was drawn per donor, and PBMC were isolated by Ficoll-Paque PLUS density-gradient centrifugation. Sorted cells were lysed in RLT buffer, and RNA was extracted with a Qiagen RNeasy kit and stored at -80°C.

Sequencing input: naive CD8+ T cells from blood. This sample's cell subset or site label indicates: naive T cells, CD45RA high CD27+. The V and J segments used are TRBV7-6 and TRBJ2-7, with the D gene not clear enough to name. This sequence originates from a human donor in good health. The DNA reads as follows: TGTGCCAGCAGCTTATCCCCCTCTACCTACGAGCAGTACTTC. Translated, this gives CASSLSPSTYEQYF.